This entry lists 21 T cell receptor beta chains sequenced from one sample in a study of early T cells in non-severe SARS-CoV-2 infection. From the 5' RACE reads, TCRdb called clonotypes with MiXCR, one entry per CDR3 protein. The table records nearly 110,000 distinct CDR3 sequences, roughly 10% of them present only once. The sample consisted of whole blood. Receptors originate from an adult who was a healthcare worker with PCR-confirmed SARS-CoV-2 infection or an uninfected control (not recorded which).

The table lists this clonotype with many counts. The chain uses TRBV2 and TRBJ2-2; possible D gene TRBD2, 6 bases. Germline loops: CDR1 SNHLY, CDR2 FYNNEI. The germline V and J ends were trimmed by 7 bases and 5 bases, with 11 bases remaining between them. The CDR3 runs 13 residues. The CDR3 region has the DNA TGTGCCAGCACTAGCGACGGTACCGGGGAGCTGTTTTTT. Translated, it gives CASTSDGTGELFF.

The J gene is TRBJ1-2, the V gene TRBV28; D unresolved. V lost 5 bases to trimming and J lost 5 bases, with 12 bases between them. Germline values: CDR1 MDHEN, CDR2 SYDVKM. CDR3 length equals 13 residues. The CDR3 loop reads CASSRSDRYGYTF. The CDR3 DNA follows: TGTGCCAGCAGTCGCTCCGACCGTTATGGCTACACCTTC.

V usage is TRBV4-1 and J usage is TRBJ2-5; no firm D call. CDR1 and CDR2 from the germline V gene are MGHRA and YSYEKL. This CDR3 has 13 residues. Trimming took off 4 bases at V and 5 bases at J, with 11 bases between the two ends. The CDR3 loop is CASSPLGAETQYF. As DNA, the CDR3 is TGCGCCAGCAGCCCTTTAGGAGCGGAGACCCAGTACTTC.

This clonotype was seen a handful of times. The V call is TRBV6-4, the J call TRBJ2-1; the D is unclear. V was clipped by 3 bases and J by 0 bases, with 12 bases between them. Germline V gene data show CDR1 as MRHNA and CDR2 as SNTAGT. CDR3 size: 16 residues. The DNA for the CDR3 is TGTGCCAGCAGTGATCGGTTCCTTAGCTCCTACAATGAGCAGTTCTTC. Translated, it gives CASSDRFLSSYNEQFF.

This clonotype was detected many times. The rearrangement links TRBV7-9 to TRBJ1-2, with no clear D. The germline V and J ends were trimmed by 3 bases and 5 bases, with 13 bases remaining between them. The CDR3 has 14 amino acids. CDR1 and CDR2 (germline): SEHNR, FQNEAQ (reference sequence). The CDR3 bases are TGTGCCAGCAGCTTTACAACATCCCTTTATGGCTACACCTTC. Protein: CASSFTTSLYGYTF.

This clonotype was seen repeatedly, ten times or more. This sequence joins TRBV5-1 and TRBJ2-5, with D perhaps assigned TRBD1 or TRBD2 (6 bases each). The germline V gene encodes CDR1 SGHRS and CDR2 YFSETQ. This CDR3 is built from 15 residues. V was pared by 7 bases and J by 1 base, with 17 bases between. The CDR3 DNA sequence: TGCGCCAGCGGATCGGGGGCGGGTATCCAAGAGACCCAGTACTTC. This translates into CASGSGAGIQETQYF.

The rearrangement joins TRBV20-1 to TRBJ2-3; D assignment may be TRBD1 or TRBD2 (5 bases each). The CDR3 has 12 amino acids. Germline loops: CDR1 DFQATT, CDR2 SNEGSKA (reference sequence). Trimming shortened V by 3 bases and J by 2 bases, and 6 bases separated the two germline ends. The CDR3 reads CSASGTTDTQYF. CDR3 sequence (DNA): TGCAGTGCTAGCGGGACCACAGATACGCAGTATTTT.

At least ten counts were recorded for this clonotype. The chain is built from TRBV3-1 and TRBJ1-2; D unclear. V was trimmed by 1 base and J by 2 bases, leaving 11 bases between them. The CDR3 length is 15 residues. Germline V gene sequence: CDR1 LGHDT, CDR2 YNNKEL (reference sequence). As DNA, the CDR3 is TGTGCCAGCAGCCAAGGGGGTGGCGGAAACTATGGCTACACCTTC. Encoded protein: CASSQGGGGNYGYTF.

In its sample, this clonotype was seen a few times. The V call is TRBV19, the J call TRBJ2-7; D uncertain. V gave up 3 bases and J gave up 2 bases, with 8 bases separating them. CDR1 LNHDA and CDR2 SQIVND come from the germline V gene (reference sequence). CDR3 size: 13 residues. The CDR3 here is CASSIPHPYEQYF. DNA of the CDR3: TGTGCCAGTAGTATCCCCCACCCCTACGAGCAGTACTTC.

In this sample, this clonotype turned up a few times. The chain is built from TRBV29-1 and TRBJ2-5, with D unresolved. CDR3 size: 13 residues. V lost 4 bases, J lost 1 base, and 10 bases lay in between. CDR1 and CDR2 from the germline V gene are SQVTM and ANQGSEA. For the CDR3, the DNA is TGCAGCGTTGTACGGGCAGCCCAAGAGACCCAGTACTTC. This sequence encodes CSVVRAAQETQYF. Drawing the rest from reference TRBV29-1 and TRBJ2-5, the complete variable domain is SAVISQKPSRDICQRGTSLTIQCQVDSQVTMMFWYRQQPGQSLTLIATANQGSEATYESGFVIDKFPISRPNLTFSTLTVSNMSPEDSSIYLCSVVRAAQETQYFGPGTRLLVL.

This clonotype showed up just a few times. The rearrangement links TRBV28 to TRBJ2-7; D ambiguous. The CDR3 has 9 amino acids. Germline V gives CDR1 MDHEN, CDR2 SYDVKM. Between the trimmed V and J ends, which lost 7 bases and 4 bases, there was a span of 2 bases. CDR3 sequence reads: CASIYEQYF. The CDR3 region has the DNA TGTGCCAGCATTTACGAGCAGTACTTC. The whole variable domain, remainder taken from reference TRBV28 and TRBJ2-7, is DVKVTQSSRYLVKRTGEKVFLECVQDMDHENMFWYRQDPGLGLRLIYFSYDVKMKEKGDIPEGYSVSREKKERFSLILESASTNQTSMYLCASIYEQYFGPGTRLTVT.

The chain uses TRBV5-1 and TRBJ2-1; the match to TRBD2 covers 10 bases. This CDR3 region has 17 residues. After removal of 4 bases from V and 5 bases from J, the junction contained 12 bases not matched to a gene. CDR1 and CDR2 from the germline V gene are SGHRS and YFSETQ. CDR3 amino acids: CASSLPSSGRADNEQFF. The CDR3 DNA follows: TGCGCCAGCAGCCTCCCCTCGAGCGGGAGGGCCGACAATGAGCAGTTCTTC.

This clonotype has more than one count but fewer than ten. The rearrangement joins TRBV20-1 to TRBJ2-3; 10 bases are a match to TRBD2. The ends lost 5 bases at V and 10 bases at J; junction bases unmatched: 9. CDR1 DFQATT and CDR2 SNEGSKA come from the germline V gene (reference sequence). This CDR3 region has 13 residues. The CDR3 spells CSAGRLAGEAQYF. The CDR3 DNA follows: TGCAGTGCTGGGCGGCTAGCGGGAGAGGCGCAGTATTTT.

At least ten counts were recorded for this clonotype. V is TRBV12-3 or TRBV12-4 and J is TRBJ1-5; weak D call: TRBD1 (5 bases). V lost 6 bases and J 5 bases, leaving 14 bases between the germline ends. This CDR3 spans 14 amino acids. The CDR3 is CASRPRGVHQPQHF. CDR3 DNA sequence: TGTGCCAGCAGGCCAAGGGGTGTGCATCAGCCCCAGCATTTT.

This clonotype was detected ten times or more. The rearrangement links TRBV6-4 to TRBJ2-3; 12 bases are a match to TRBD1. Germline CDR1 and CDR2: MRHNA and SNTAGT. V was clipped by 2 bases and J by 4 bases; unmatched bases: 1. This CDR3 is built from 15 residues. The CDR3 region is CASSDGTGGPDTQYF. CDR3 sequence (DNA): TGTGCCAGCAGTGACGGGACAGGGGGCCCAGATACGCAGTATTTT.

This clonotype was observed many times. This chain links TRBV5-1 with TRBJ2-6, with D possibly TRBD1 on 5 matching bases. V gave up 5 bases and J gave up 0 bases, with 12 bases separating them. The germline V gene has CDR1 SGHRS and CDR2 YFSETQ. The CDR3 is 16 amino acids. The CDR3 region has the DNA TGCGCCAGCAGGCTACAGGCGAGCTCTGGGGCCAACGTCCTGACTTTC. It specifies CASRLQASSGANVLTF.

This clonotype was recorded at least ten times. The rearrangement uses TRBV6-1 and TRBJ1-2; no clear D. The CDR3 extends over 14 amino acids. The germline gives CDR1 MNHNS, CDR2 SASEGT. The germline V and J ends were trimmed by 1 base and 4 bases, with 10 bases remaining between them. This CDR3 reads CASSEGDTLYGYTF. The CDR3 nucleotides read TGTGCCAGCAGTGAAGGTGACACCCTCTATGGCTACACCTTC.

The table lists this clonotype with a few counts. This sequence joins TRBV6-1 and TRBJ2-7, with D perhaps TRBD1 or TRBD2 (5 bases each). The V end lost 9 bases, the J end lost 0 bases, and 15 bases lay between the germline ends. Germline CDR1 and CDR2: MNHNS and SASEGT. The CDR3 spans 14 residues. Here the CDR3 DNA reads TGTGCCAGTACCGGGACGGTAAGCTCCTACGAGCAGTACTTC. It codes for CASTGTVSSYEQYF.

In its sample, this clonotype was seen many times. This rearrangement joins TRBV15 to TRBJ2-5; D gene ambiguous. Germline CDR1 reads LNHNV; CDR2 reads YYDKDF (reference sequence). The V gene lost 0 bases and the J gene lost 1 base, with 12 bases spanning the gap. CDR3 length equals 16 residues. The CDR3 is CATSREFGGIQETQYF. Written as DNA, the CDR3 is TGTGCCACCAGCAGAGAGTTCGGCGGAATCCAAGAGACCCAGTACTTC. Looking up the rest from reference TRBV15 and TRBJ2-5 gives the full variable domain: DAMVIQNPRYQVTQFGKPVTLSCSQTLNHNVMYWYQQKSSQAPKLLFHYYDKDFNNEADTPDNFQSRRPNTSFCFLDIRSPGLGDTAMYLCATSREFGGIQETQYFGPGTRLLVL.

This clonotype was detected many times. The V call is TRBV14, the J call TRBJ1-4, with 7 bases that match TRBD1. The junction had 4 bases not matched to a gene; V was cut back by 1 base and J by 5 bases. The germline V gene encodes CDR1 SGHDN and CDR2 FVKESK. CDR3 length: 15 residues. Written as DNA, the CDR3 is TGTGCCAGCAGCCAAGGGGACAGCCCGAATGAAAAACTGTTTTTT. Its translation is CASSQGDSPNEKLFF.

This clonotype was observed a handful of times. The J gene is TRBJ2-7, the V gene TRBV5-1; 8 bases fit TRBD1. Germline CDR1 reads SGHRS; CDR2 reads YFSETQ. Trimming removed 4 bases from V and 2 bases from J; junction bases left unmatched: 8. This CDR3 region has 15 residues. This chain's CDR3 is CASSQGTGSTYEQYF. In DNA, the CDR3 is TGCGCCAGCAGCCAAGGGACAGGTAGCACCTACGAGCAGTACTTC.